This T cell receptor beta chain was retrieved from a study of memory CD4+ T cells and cytomegalovirus serostatus (dated 2019 in TCRdb). Context from the whole study: The cohort included 35 or so healthy adults from Belgium, of whom 9 were CMV seropositive and about 25 were CMV seronegative. CD4+ memory TCRbeta repertoires of a Belgian cohort with known cytomegalovirus serostatus were sequenced in order to replicate a published TCR-based CMV serostatus classifier.

A FACSAria II was used to sort memory CD4+ T cells, defined as single viable CD3+CD4+CD8-CD45RO+ cells. CMV serostatus was determined with a Roche Elecsys assay detecting serum IgG against CMV pp150, pp28, p38 and p52. Once the samples were thawed, total CD4+ T cells were enriched through positive selection using CD4 magnetic microbeads. The samples came from a different study that was designed specifically to examine the CD4+ T cell memory repertoire. Peripheral blood mononuclear cells were isolated and cryopreserved following standard operating procedures; serum was stored at -80 °C. The staining relied on CD3-PerCP (BW264/56), CD4-APC (RPA-T4), CD45RO-PE (UCHT1) and CD8-Pacific Orange (3B5) antibodies, and Sytox blue was used to exclude non-viable cells. Sequences MNHNS (CDR1) and SASEGT (CDR2) are obtained from the germline V gene. The CDR3, from cysteine to phenylalanine, totals 18 residues. CDR3 DNA is the only sequence kept; it has 54 bases, read in frame from the first base. V is pruned by 4 bases and J by 1 base, leaving 10 bases of the junction without a gene match.

Genomic DNA was extracted from sorted cells with the Quick-DNA Microprep Kit. Amplification of TCRbeta DNA was done with the immunoSEQ hsTCRbeta kit, following the protocol from the manufacturer. An Illumina MiSeq instrument was used to sequence the TCRbeta libraries. Turning to the authors' computational methods: After out-of-frame sequences were removed, 2.4 million or so distinct TCRbeta sequences remained, averaging about 61,000 per individual. Two values were used to score each individual: the count of 150 to 200 previously reported CMV-associated TCRbeta sequences and the total count of productive distinct TCRbeta sequences. A beta-binomial model was reimplemented in Python, and random forests from scikit-learn, run with default parameters, were trained on data from the US cohort. Classifier performance on the Belgian cohort was summarized as median AUC with percentile confidence intervals over 10,000 bootstrap iterations. The table was pulled from immuneACCESS by TCRdb, which kept in-frame rearrangements only. Such tables lose some clones; where checked, under half of the loss comes from unresolved V genes, and the rest has no known cause. V, J and clone size derive from that table, while D and trimming were established from the DNA sequence. In all, the sample holds around 40,000 clones, and over 65% of those were seen once. 0.78% of the sample goes to the ten largest clones.

This clone was seen only a few times. Its cognate antigen has yet to be identified. Nothing much larger sits one base from this clone, and base qualities are not available. Beyond this particular receptor, the publication reports: On the Belgian cohort, the classifier based on the original framework reached a median bootstrapped AUC of approximately 0.95, with a 95% CI of 0.76-1.00. For CMV serostatus prediction, a median bootstrapped AUC of roughly 0.94 was reached with the original framework, and a median bootstrapped AUC of 0.91 was reached with a US-trained random forest. Among the 150 or so previously reported CMV-associated TCRbeta sequences, over 65 showed up in the CD4+ memory repertoires, with each one found in between one and five individuals. The results were interpreted as suggesting that the CMV-associated TCR signature is mostly present in the CD4+ memory repertoire. Unlike the original study, which covered naive and memory CD4+ and CD8+ populations, the Belgian study sequenced only CD4+CD45RO+ memory cells.

The specimen sequenced was memory CD4+ T cells from blood. The sequence was collected from an adult in good health and CMV-seronegative. The V gene is TRBV6-1 and the J gene is TRBJ2-1; TRBD2 aligns with 10 central bases. The DNA sequence reads TGTGCCAGCAGTGTCACCGGACTAGCGGACGGATCCTACAATGAGCAGTTCTTC. It codes for CASSVTGLADGSYNEQFF.